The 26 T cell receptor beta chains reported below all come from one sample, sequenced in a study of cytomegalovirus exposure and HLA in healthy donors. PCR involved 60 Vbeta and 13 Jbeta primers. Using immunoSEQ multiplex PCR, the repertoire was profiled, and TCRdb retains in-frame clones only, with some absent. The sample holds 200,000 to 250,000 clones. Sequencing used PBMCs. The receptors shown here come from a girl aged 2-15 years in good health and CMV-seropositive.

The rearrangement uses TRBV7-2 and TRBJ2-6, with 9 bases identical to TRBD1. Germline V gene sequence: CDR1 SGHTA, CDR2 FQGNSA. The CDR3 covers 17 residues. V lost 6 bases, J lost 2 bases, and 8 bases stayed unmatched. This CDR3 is CASSLRTGATGANVLTF. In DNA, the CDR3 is TGTGCCAGCAGTCTGCGGACAGGGGCAACTGGGGCCAACGTCCTGACTTTC.

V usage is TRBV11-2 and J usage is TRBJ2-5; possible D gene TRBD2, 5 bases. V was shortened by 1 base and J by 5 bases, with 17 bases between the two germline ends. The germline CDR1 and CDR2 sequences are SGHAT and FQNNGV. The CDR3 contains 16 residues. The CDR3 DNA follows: TGTGCCAGCAGCTTAGGAATGTTCGGACTGAGGGAGACCCAGTACTTC. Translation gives CASSLGMFGLRETQYF.

The CDR3 loop reads CASSQESLAGLDNEQFF. CDR3 in DNA: TGCGCCAGCAGCCAAGAATCCCTAGCGGGATTAGACAATGAGCAGTTCTTC. The rearrangement uses TRBV4-1 and TRBJ2-1; the match to TRBD2 covers 9 bases. Unmatched junction bases numbered 8, after V lost 0 bases and J lost 5 bases. Germline V CDR1 and CDR2: MGHRA, YSYEKL. CDR3 length: 17 amino acids.

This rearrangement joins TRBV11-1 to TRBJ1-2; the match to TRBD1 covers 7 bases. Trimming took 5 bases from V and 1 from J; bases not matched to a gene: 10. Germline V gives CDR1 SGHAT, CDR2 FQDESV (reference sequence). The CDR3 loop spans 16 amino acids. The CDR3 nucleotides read TGTGCCAGCAGCCCACATCAGGGGGATGGTAACTATGGCTACACCTTC. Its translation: CASSPHQGDGNYGYTF.

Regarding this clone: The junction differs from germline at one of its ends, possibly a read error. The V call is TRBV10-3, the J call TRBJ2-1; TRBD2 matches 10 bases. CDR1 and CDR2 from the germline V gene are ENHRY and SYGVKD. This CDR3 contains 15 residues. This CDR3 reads CATSQREGSYNEQFF. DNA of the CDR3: TGTGCCACCAGTCAGCGGGAGGGCTCCTACAATGAGCAGTTCTTC.

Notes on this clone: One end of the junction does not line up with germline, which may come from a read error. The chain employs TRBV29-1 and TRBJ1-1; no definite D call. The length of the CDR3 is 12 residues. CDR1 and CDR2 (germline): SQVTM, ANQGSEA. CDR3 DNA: TGCAGCGTTGGAGAACCTGGAGGTCAATTGTCATTT. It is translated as CSVGEPGGQLSF.

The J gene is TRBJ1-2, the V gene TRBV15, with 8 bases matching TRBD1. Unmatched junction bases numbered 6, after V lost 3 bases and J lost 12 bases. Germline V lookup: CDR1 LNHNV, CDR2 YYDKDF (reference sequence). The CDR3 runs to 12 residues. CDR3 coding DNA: TGTGCCACCAGCAGGCTAGACAGGGGACACACCTTC. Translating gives CATSRLDRGHTF.

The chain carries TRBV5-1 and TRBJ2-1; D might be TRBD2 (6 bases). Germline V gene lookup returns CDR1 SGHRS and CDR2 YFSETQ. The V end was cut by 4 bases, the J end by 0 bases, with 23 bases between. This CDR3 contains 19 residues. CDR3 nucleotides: TGCGCCAGCAGCCTGTTAGGGGACTCAACCTTAAGCTCCTACAATGAGCAGTTCTTC. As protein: CASSLLGDSTLSSYNEQFF.

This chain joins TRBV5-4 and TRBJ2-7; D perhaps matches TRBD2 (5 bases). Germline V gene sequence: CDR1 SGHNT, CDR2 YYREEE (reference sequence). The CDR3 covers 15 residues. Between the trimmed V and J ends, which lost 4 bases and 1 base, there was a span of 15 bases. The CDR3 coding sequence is TGTGCCAGCAGCGGGTGGGGAAGGAGGTCCTACGAGCAGTACTTC. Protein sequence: CASSGWGRRSYEQYF.

CDR3 amino acids: CASIPNSATDTQYF. As DNA, the CDR3 is TGTGCCAGCATCCCTAACAGTGCGACAGATACGCAGTATTTT. This rearrangement joins TRBV28 to TRBJ2-3; no firm D call. The CDR3 contains 14 residues. Germline V gene sequence: CDR1 MDHEN, CDR2 SYDVKM. V dropped 7 bases and J dropped 3 bases, with 14 bases sitting between them. Complete variable domain (other parts from reference TRBV28 and TRBJ2-3): DVKVTQSSRYLVKRTGEKVFLECVQDMDHENMFWYRQDPGLGLRLIYFSYDVKMKEKGDIPEGYSVSREKKERFSLILESASTNQTSMYLCASIPNSATDTQYFGPGTRLTVL.

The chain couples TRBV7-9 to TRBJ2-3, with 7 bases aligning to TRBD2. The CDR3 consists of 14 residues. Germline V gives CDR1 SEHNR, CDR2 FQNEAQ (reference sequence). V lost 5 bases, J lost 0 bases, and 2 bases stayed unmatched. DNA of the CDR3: TGTGCCAGCAGCATCGGGAGGAGCACAGATACGCAGTATTTT. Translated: CASSIGRSTDTQYF.

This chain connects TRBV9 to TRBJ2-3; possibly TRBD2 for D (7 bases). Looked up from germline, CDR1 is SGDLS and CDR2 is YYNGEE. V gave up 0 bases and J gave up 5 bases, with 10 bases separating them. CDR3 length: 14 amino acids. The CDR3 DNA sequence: TGTGCCAGCAGCGTAGCCGGGGGGCGAGATACGCAGTATTTT. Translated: CASSVAGGRDTQYF.

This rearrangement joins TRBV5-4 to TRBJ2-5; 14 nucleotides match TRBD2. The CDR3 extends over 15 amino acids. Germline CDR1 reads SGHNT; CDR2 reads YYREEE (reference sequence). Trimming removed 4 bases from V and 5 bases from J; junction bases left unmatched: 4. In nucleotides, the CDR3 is TGTGCCAGCAGCCCGGGACTAGCGGGGGTGGAGACCCAGTACTTC. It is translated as CASSPGLAGVETQYF.

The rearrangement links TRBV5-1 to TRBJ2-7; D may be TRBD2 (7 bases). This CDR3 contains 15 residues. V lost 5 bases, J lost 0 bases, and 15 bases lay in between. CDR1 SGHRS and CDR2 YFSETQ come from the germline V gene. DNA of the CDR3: TGCGCCAGCAGGGGGGGGACACTACGCTCCTACGAGCAGTACTTC. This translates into CASRGGTLRSYEQYF.

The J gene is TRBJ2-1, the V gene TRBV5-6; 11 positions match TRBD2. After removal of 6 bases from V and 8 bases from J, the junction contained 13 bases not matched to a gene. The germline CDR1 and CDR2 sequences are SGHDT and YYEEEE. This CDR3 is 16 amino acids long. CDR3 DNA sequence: TGTGCCAGCACCCCGACCCGACTAGCGGGATCACATGAGCAGTTCTTC. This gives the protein CASTPTRLAGSHEQFF.

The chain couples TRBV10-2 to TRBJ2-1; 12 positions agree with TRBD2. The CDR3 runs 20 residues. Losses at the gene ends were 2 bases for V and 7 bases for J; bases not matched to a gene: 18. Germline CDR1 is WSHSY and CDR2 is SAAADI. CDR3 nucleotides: TGCGCCAGCAGTGAGAGGCAGCTACTAGCGGGAGGCGTGACGGGGAATGAGCAGTTCTTC. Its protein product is CASSERQLLAGGVTGNEQFF.

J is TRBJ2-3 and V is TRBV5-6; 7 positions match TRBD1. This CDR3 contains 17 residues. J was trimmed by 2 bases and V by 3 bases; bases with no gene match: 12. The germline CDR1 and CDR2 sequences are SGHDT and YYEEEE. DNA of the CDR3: TGTGCCAGCAGCTCCGGGACAGCTAGAAAGTACACAGATACGCAGTATTTT. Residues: CASSSGTARKYTDTQYF.

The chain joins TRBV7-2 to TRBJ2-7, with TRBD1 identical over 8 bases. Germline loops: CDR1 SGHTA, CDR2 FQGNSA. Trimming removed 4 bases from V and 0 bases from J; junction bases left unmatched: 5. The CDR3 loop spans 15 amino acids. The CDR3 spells CASSWTGTGSYEQYF. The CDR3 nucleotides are TGTGCCAGCAGCTGGACCGGGACAGGCTCCTACGAGCAGTACTTC.

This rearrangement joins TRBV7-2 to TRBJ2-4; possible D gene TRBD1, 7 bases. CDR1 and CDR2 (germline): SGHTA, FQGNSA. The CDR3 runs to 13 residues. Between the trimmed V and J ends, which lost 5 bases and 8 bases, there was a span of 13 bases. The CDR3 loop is CASSLQGGDIQYF. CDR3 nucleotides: TGTGCCAGCAGCCTTCAGGGGGGTGACATTCAGTACTTC.

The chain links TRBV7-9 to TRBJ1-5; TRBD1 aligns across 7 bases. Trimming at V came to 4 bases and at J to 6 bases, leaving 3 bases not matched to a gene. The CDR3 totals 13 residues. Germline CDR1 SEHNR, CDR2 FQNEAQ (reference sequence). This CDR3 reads CASSSTGVQPQHF. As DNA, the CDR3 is TGTGCCAGCAGCTCCACAGGGGTTCAGCCCCAGCATTTT. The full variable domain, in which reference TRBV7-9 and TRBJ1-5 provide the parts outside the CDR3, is DTGVSQNPRHKITKRGQNVTFRCDPISEHNRLYWYRQTLGQGPEFLTYFQNEAQLEKSRLLSDRFSAERPKGSFSTLEIQRTEQGDSAMYLCASSSTGVQPQHFGDGTRLSIL.

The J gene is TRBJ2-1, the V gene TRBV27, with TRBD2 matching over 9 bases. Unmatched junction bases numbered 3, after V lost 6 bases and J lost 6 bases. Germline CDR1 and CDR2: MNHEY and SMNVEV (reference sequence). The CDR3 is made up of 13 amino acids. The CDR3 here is CASRPGLANEQFF. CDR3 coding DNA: TGTGCCAGCAGGCCGGGACTAGCCAATGAGCAGTTCTTC.

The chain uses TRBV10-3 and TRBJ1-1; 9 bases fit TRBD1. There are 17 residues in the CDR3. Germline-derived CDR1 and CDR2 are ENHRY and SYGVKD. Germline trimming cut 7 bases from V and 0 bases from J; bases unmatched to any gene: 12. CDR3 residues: CAINPTGGVLMNTEAFF. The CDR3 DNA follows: TGTGCCATCAACCCGACAGGGGGAGTTCTTATGAACACTGAAGCTTTCTTT.

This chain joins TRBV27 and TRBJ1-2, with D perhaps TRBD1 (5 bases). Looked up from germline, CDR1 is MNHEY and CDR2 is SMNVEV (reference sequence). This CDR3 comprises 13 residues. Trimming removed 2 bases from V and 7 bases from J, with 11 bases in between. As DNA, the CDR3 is TGTGCCAGCAGTTTAAGACAGTCGAGTGGCTACACCTTC. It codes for CASSLRQSSGYTF.

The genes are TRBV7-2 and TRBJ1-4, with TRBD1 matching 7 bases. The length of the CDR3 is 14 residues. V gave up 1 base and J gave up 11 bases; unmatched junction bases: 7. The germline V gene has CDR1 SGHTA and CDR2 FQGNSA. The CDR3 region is CASSLGGGLNKLFF. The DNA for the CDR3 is TGTGCCAGCAGCTTAGGAGGGGGCTTGAATAAACTGTTTTTT.

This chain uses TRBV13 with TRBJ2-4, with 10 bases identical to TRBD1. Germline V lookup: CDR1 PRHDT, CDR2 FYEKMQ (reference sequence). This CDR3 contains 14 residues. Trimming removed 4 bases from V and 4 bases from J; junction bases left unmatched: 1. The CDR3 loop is CASSWTGGKNIQYF. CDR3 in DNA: TGTGCCAGCAGCTGGACAGGGGGGAAAAACATTCAGTACTTC.

CDR3 protein: CASSLGGPINEQYF. CDR3 nucleotides: TGTGCCAGCAGCTTAGGAGGACCAATAAACGAGCAGTACTTC. The J gene is TRBJ2-7, the V gene TRBV5-4; maybe TRBD2 (5 bases). CDR3 length equals 14 residues. V gave up 2 bases and J gave up 5 bases, with 14 bases separating them. The germline V gene encodes CDR1 SGHNT and CDR2 YYREEE (reference sequence).